The rows below give T cell receptor beta chains drawn from one sample of a study of cytomegalovirus exposure and HLA in healthy donors. Sequencing used immunoSEQ multiplex PCR; TCRdb keeps in-frame clones, though not all of them. This repertoire shows 95,000 to 110,000 clones, about a tenth found once; its top ten account for under 6%. The sequenced sample consisted of PBMCs. Receptor source: a man in his forties in good health and CMV-seropositive. Each CDR3 is given with its conserved first and last residue. A D gene is named only where the DNA matches it firmly. Not all rows give a size; the values are once, few, many and, for expanded clones, a class.

V	D	size	J	DNA	CDR3
TRBV10-2	TRBD1	few	TRBJ1-1	TGCGCCAGCAGTGCTTCCGGGACAGGGGGTCTGAACACTGAAGCTTTCTTT	CASSASGTGGLNTEAFF
TRBV6-1	TRBD1	few	TRBJ2-1	TGTGCCAGCAGTGCCTCGGGACAGGGGTATAGGAATGAGCAGTTCTTC	CASSASGQGYRNEQFF
TRBV28	NA	few	TRBJ2-7	TGTGCCAGCAGTTCATCCCCCTCCTACGAGCAGTACTTC	CASSSSPSYEQYF
TRBV7-9	NA	few	TRBJ2-5	TGTGCCAGCAGTACCGGAGGGGGAGGGTTCCAAGAGACCCAGTACTTC	CASSTGGGGFQETQYF
TRBV7-2	NA	NA	TRBJ2-1	TGTGCCAGCAGCCAAACAGGGAATGAGCAGTTCTTC	CASSQTGNEQFF
TRBV11-3	NA	NA	TRBJ2-1	TGTGCCAGCAGCAAAATAGAATCTTACAATGAGCAGTTCTTC	CASSKIESYNEQFF
TRBV4-2	TRBD2	NA	TRBJ2-2	TGTGCCAGCAGACCAGCGGGAGGAGATGGCGGGGAGCTGTTTTTT	CASRPAGGDGGELFF
TRBV11-2	NA	NA	TRBJ1-4	TGTGCCAGCAGCTTAGAGGGCCGCCCGAATGAAAAACTGTTTTTT	CASSLEGRPNEKLFF
TRBV2	TRBD2	few	TRBJ2-2	TGTGCCAGCAGCGGGACTAGCGGAAACACCGGGGAGCTGTTTTTT	CASSGTSGNTGELFF
TRBV23-1	NA	few	TRBJ1-5	TGCGCCAGCACCGGACTTACGCCCAATCAGCCCCAGCATTTT	CASTGLTPNQPQHF
TRBV6-5	NA	NA	TRBJ1-1	TGTGCCAGCAGTTGGGCCAACACTCAGCCCACTGAAGCTTTCTTT	CASSWANTQPTEAFF
TRBV4-3	TRBD1	few	TRBJ1-4	TGCGCCAGCAGCCAACGGGACAGGGCTGCTAATGAAAAACTGTTTTTT	CASSQRDRAANEKLFF